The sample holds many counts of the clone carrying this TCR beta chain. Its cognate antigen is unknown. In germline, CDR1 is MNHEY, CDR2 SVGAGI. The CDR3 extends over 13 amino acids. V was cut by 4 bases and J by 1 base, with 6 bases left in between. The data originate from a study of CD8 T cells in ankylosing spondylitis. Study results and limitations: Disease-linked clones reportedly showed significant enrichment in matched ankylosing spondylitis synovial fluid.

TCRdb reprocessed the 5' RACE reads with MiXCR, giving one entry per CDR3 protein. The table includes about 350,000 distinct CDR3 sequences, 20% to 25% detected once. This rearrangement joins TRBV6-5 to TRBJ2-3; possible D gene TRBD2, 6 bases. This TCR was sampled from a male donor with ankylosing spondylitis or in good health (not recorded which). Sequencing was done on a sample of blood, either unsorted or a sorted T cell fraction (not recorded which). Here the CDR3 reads CASSSSGTDTQYF. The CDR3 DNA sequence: TGTGCCAGCAGTTCTAGCGGCACAGATACGCAGTATTTT.